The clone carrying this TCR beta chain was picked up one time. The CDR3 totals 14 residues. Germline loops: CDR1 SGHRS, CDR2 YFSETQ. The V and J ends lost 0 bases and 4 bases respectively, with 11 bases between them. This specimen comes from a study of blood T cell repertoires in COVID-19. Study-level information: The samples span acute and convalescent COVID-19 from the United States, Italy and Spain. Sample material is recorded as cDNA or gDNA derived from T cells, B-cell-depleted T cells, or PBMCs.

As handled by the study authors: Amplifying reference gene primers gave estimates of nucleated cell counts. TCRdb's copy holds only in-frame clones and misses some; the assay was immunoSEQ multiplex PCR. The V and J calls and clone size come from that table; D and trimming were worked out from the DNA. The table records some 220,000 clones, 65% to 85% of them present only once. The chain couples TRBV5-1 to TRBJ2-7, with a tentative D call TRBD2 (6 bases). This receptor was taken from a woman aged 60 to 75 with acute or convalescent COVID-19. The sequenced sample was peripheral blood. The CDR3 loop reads CASSLVSGTYEQYF. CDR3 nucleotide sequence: TGCGCCAGCAGCTTGGTTAGTGGGACTTACGAGCAGTACTTC. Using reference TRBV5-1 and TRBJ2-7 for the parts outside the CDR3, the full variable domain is KAGVTQTPRYLIKTRGQQVTLSCSPISGHRSVSWYQQTPGQGLQFLFEYFSETQRNKGNFPGRFSGRQFSNSRSEMNVSTLELGDSALYLCASSLVSGTYEQYFGPGTRLTVT.